Listed below are T cell receptor beta chains from one sample, sequenced in a study of shared clonotypes between healthy human individuals. Libraries were prepared by immunoSEQ multiplex PCR; TCRdb keeps only in-frame clonotypes and omits some of them. The data show 2 million or so clones, with about 95% seen just once and under 0.15% held by the top ten. The sample was naive CD4+ T cells sorted from blood. These receptors all come from a man aged 18 to 29 in good health. CDR3s include the opening cysteine and the closing phenylalanine or tryptophan. A D gene is named only where the DNA matches it firmly. Size values are once, few and many counts, or a class for expanded clones, and some rows have none.

d_call,v_call,j_call,clone_size,cdr3_nt,cdr3_aa
-,TRBV28,TRBJ1-3,-,TGTGCCAGCAGCTCCCCTGGGGTGGGGGGAAACACCATATATTTT,CASSSPGVGGNTIYF
-,TRBV29-1,TRBJ2-3,-,TGCAGCGTTGTAGGGGTGGCAGATACGCAGTATTTT,CSVVGVADTQYF
-,TRBV2,TRBJ2-2,-,TGTGCCAGCAGTGGCTGGAGCGGGGAGCTGTTTTTT,CASSGWSGELFF
-,TRBV9,TRBJ1-5,-,TGTGCCAGCAGCGTAGATGATGGGACGCGAAACAATCAGCCCCAGCATTTT,CASSVDDGTRNNQPQHF
-,TRBV5-1,TRBJ1-1,-,TGCGCCAGCAGCTTGGGCGGCCTGAACACTGAAGCTTTCTTT,CASSLGGLNTEAFF
TRBD2,TRBV5-5,TRBJ2-3,-,TGTGCCAGCAGGGCTAGCGGGACAGATACGCAGTATTTT,CASRASGTDTQYF
-,TRBV9,TRBJ2-5,once,TGTGCCAGCAGCGTGAGCGGAGAGACCCAGTACTTC,CASSVSGETQYF
-,TRBV14,TRBJ2-7,-,TGTGCCAGCAGCCAAGACAGAGGAGTATACGAGCAGTACTTC,CASSQDRGVYEQYF
-,TRBV6-5,TRBJ2-7,-,TGTGCCATCAGTGTCCAACCGACCTACGAGCAGTACTTC,CAISVQPTYEQYF
-,TRBV27,TRBJ1-1,-,TGTGCCAGCAGTGTCCCGGGAGAACATGAAGCTTTCTTT,CASSVPGEHEAFF
TRBD1,TRBV10-3,TRBJ1-1,-,TGTGCCATCAACGGACAGGGAGCGAAGGAAGCTTTCTTT,CAINGQGAKEAFF
TRBD2,TRBV6-1,TRBJ2-7,-,TGTGCCAGCAGGGCCACTAGCGGGATCTCCTACGAGCAGTACTTC,CASRATSGISYEQYF
TRBD1,TRBV6-5,TRBJ1-4,-,TGTGCCAGCACCCGGGACAGGGATAATGAAAAACTGTTTTTT,CASTRDRDNEKLFF
TRBD2,TRBV19,TRBJ2-1,-,TGTGCCAGTAGTATTCAGAGCGGGGGGTACAATGAGCAGTTCTTC,CASSIQSGGYNEQFF
-,TRBV5-1,TRBJ2-7,-,TGCGCCAGCACCCGGGACCCCTCCTACGAGCAGTACTTC,CASTRDPSYEQYF
-,TRBV28,TRBJ1-2,-,TGTGCCAGCAGTCCTTGGGGAGGTCTTGAGGGCTACACCTTC,CASSPWGGLEGYTF
-,TRBV18,TRBJ2-5,-,TGTGCCAGCTCACCGATGGGTCGGGAGACCCAGTACTTC,CASSPMGRETQYF
TRBD1,TRBV5-1,TRBJ1-4,-,TGCGCCAGCAGTAGTCAGGGGGGCCGGGACGAAAAACTGTTTTTT,CASSSQGGRDEKLFF
-,TRBV6-6,TRBJ1-1,-,TGTGCCAGCAGCACCCCCGGGACACCATGGGAAGCTTTCTTT,CASSTPGTPWEAFF
TRBD1,TRBV27,TRBJ2-7,-,TGTGCCAGCAGTTTAAGATCAGGACAGGCCAGGGGGGAGCAGTACTTC,CASSLRSGQARGEQYF
-,TRBV6-1,TRBJ1-6,-,TGTGCCAGCAGCGGGACGGTAAATTCACCCCTCCACTTT,CASSGTVNSPLHF
-,TRBV18,TRBJ1-5,once,TGTGCCAGCGCCGGGACTGCGGGTGGGCAGCCCCAGCATTTT,CASAGTAGGQPQHF
-,TRBV18,TRBJ1-1,-,TGTGCCAGCTCACCACCGGCGAGAACGAACACTGAAGCTTTCTTT,CASSPPARTNTEAFF
TRBD1,TRBV7-2,TRBJ2-7,-,TGTGCCAGCAGCCTAGGGACAGGGAGATACGAGCAGTACTTC,CASSLGTGRYEQYF
-,TRBV11-2,TRBJ2-1,-,TGTGCCAGCAGCGCGTCGACAGACCCTTCCTACAATGAGCAGTTCTTC,CASSASTDPSYNEQFF
-,TRBV7-9,TRBJ1-2,-,TGTGCCAGCAGCTTAGGAGTCGGGACGGCGGGCTATGGCTACACCTTC,CASSLGVGTAGYGYTF
TRBD2,TRBV10-3,TRBJ2-3,-,TGTGCCATCAGTGAGTTGGCTAGCGGGGACAACAGCACAGATACGCAGTATTTT,CAISELASGDNSTDTQYF
TRBD1,TRBV15,TRBJ2-1,-,TGTGCCACCAGCAGAGTGTATAAGGACAGGGGCAATGAGCAGTTCTTC,CATSRVYKDRGNEQFF
TRBD1,TRBV6-6,TRBJ2-7,-,TGTGCCAGTGTTTTGAGGACAGGGGCCGGCGAGCAGTACTTC,CASVLRTGAGEQYF
TRBD1,TRBV5-1,TRBJ2-7,-,TGCGCCAGCAGCTTACGACAGGGGGCCTACGAGCAGTACTTC,CASSLRQGAYEQYF
TRBD1,TRBV15,TRBJ2-5,-,TGTGCCACCAGCATAAAACAGGGGTACTCCCAAGAGACCCAGTACTTC,CATSIKQGYSQETQYF
-,TRBV5-1,TRBJ2-5,once,TGCGCCAGCAGCTTGAGTGGGGGCGCAGAGACCCAGTACTTC,CASSLSGGAETQYF
TRBD1,TRBV19,TRBJ1-6,-,TGTGCCAGTAGTATAGAAGGGGGGACAGGCGATTCACCCCTCCACTTT,CASSIEGGTGDSPLHF
-,TRBV28,TRBJ1-2,-,TGTGCCAGCAGTTTATTTCCAAATGGCTACACCTTC,CASSLFPNGYTF
TRBD1,TRBV6-5,TRBJ2-7,-,TGTGCCAGCAGTCGCGGACAGGGACGGTCCTACGAGCAGTACTTC,CASSRGQGRSYEQYF
-,TRBV21-1,TRBJ1-5,few,TGTGCCAGCAGAGCTTTGGACAGGGATCAGCCCCAGCATTTT,CASRALDRDQPQHF
-,TRBV9,TRBJ1-1,-,TGTGCCAGCGGGAGGGGGACTGAAGCTTTCTTT,CASGRGTEAFF
TRBD1,TRBV5-1,TRBJ1-4,-,TGCGCCAGCAGCTTGGCGGGACAGGAGGGAAAACTGTTTTTT,CASSLAGQEGKLFF
-,TRBV5-6,TRBJ1-2,-,TGTGCCAGCAGCTTGTACAGGGAGTTAAACTATGGCTACACCTTC,CASSLYRELNYGYTF
-,TRBV28,TRBJ1-2,-,TGTGCCAGCAAGAGCTTCTCTGGCTACACCTTC,CASKSFSGYTF
-,TRBV5-4,TRBJ1-1,few,TGTGCCAGCAGCTTGGGACAGGTGAACACTGAAGCTTTCTTT,CASSLGQVNTEAFF
TRBD2,TRBV6-5,TRBJ2-1,-,TGTGCCAGCAGTCTGTGGCGGGAGGCCAATGAGCAGTTCTTC,CASSLWREANEQFF
-,TRBV6-5,TRBJ2-3,-,TGTGCCAGCAGTTATTCAGGGGGGGCGAGTTCGTATTTT,CASSYSGGASSYF
-,TRBV10-3,TRBJ1-1,-,TGTGCCATCAGTGATTTCACCTTCGGAACTGAAGCTTTCTTT,CAISDFTFGTEAFF
TRBD1,TRBV10-2,TRBJ2-2,-,TGCGCCAGCAGTGACTACGGACAGGGGGGGCGAAGCGGGGAGCTGTTTTTT,CASSDYGQGGRSGELFF
TRBD1,TRBV19,TRBJ2-2,-,TGTGCCAGCCGGGACAGGGGATCCGGGGAGCTGTTTTTT,CASRDRGSGELFF
TRBD2,TRBV30,TRBJ2-7,-,TGTGCCGGGGACCTCAGCGGGAGTTACGAGCAGTACTTC,CAGDLSGSYEQYF
-,TRBV19,TRBJ1-2,-,TGTGCCAGTAGTACGAATGTGGTTCACTATGGCTACACCTTC,CASSTNVVHYGYTF
-,TRBV7-8,TRBJ2-7,-,TGTGCCAGCAGCTCGTGGACTCTGTCCTACGAGCAGTACTTC,CASSSWTLSYEQYF
TRBD2,TRBV4-1,TRBJ2-4,-,TGCGCCAGCAGCCAAGAGGGAGGGGCCGTAGCCAAAAACATTCAGTACTTC,CASSQEGGAVAKNIQYF
-,TRBV4-3,TRBJ2-2,-,TGCGCCAGCAGCCAAGAGTGGCAGTCCAAGGCCGGGGAGCTGTTTTTT,CASSQEWQSKAGELFF